This T cell receptor beta chain emerged from a study of T cell responses to AZD1222 COVID-19 vaccine (dated by TCRdb to 2020 to 2023). For the study in its entirety: TCR sequencing covered fewer than 250 trial participants: about 210 given two doses of AZD1222 and some 25 given two doses of MenACWY control vaccine. Enrollment into the trials was organized by age into subgroups of 18-55, 56-69 and 70-plus years, and those subgroups contained about 150, 27 and 61 TCR-sequenced participants, respectively. Summary of the overall study and its limitations: The 56-69-year group was small, and its depth increase did not reach significance, likely because of low power. Nearly half of unique spike-specific TCRs reportedly recognized epitopes outside regions mutated in the B.1.351 and B.1.1.7 variants. Conclusions about previously exposed vaccinees were limited because only six AZD1222 recipients were SARS-CoV-2 seropositive at baseline. After two AZD1222 doses, spike-specific TCR breadth and depth were significantly higher than at day 0 and than in MenACWY recipients. Most participants were white British and females outnumbered males, and the authors suggested that clonal diversity may have been underestimated. Because no day 14 peak-response samples were available, repertoires were characterized only after the peak T cell response. CD4 TCRs associated with the vaccine covered the entire spike protein, and the dominant responses were in regions 160-218 and 743-854.

This clone was detected only once. What antigen it recognizes has not been identified. Base-call qualities are not available, and no considerably larger clone is one nucleotide away. The CDR3 regions of human TCRbeta chains were analyzed by immunosequencing. In the original analysis: Repertoire TCRs were matched against a reference library of SARS-CoV-2-specific TCRs generated with the MIRA antigen-specificity platform. Breadth was defined as the fraction of unique TCRs that were SARS-CoV-2-associated, and depth was defined as the fraction of total T cells that were SARS-CoV-2-associated. Using the MIRA data, every spike-specific TCR was mapped to the spike region that the TCR reacted to and assigned to either a CD4 or a CD8 class. Log10-transformed breadth and depth values were compared by one-way ANOVA with Sidak's multiple comparisons tests. This is the immuneACCESS table as TCRdb keeps it, with only in-frame sequences that have V and J called. A part of the clones is gone; compared with another copy, unresolved V genes explain less than half, and the rest is unexplained. V, J and clone size were drawn from that table, and D and trimming were deduced from the DNA. This sample holds approximately 190,000 clones; 93% were observed only once. Roughly 1% of the sample belongs to the ten largest clones.

The sample's time point label, in plain terms: about 28 days (+/-7) after the second vaccine dose. AZD1222 recipients given second doses at about 4 weeks or at about 12 weeks were pooled, since spike-specific TCR depth and breadth were not found to differ between the two schedules. Vaccinee samples came from UK trials COV001 and COV002, including a single-blind randomized controlled phase 2/3 trial of AZD1222 (ChAdOx1 nCoV-19) in healthy adults. For TCRbeta chain sequencing, PBMC samples from trial participants were taken at day 0 and at day 28 after the second dose. V and J are truncated by 2 bases and 8 bases respectively, leaving an intervening sequence of 10 bases. From a lookup of the germline V gene, CDR1 and CDR2 are MDHEN and SYDVKM. Counted from cysteine to phenylalanine, this CDR3 has 14 amino acids. Only CDR3 DNA is held: 42 bases, read in frame from base 1.

Sequencing used peripheral blood, obtained 28 days after the second AZD1222 dose. Here the chain combines TRBV28 and TRBJ1-6, with TRBD1 as a weak D call on 5 bases. This TCR was sampled from an adult who received the AZD1222 COVID-19 vaccine. The CDR3 region has the sequence CASSLGTAHSPLHF. The DNA sequence reads TGTGCCAGCAGTTTAGGGACCGCGCATTCACCCCTCCACTTT.